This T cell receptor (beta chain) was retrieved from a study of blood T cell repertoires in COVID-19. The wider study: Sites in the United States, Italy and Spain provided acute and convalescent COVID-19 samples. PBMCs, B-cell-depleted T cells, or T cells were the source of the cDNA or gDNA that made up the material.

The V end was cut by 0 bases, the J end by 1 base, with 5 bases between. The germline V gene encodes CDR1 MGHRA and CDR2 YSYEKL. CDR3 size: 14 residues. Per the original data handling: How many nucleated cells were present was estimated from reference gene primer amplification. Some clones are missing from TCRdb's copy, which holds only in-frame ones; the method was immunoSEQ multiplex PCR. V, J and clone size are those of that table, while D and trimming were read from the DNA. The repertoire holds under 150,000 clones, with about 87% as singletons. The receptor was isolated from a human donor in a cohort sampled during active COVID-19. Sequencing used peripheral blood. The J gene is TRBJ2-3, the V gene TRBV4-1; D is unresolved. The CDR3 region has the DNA TGCGCCAGCAGCCAAGATCCCGGCACAGATACGCAGTATTTT. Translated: CASSQDPGTDTQYF.